This note documents a single T cell receptor beta chain sequence. What it binds is unknown. The PCR had 60 Vbeta and 13 Jbeta primers. Sequencing used immunoSEQ multiplex PCR; TCRdb keeps in-frame clones, though not all of them. The sample's table shows more than 90,000 clones. The sample originates from a study of cytomegalovirus exposure and HLA in healthy donors. Whole-study findings and limits: Later examination showed HLA-associated TCR beta chains had greater clonal expansion than equally common others.

Trimming removed 2 bases from V and 3 bases from J; junction bases left unmatched: 9. The CDR3 is made up of 17 amino acids. From germline, CDR1 is GTSNPN and CDR2 SVGIG (reference sequence). Sequenced: PBMCs. This TCR derives from a man younger than 45 in good health and CMV-seronegative. This chain links TRBV30 with TRBJ2-3; 12 positions match TRBD2. In nucleotides, the CDR3 is TGTGCCTGGAGTTTACAAAGGACTAGCGGGGCAACAGATACGCAGTATTTT. It codes for CAWSLQRTSGATDTQYF.